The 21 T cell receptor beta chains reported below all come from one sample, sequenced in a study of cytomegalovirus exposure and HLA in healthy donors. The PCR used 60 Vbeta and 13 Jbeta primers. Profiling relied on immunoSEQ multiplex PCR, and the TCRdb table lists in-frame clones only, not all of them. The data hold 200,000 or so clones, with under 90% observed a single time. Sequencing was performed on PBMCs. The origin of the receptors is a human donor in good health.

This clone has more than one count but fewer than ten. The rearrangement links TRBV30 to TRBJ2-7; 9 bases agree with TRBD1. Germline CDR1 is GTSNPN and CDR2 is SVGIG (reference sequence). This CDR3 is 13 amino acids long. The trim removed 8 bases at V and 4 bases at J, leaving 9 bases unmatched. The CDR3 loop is CALETGGDYEQYF. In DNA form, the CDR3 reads TGTGCCCTAGAGACAGGGGGTGATTACGAGCAGTACTTC.

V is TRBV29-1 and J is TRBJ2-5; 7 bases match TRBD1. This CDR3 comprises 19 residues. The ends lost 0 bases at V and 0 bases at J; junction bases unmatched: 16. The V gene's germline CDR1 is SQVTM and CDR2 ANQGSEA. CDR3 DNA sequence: TGCAGCGTTGAAGATACCAGGGGTTGGGGACAGCCGTACCAAGAGACCCAGTACTTC. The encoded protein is CSVEDTRGWGQPYQETQYF.

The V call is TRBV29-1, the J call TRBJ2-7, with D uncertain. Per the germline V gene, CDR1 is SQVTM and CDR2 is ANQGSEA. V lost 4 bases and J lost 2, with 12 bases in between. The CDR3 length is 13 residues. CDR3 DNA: TGCAGCGTTGTTAGTCAGGCAACCTACGAGCAGTACTTC. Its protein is CSVVSQATYEQYF.

CDR3 loop: CASSQLDGIDNEQFF. The DNA of the CDR3 is TGTGCCAGCAGTCAGCTCGACGGGATAGACAATGAGCAGTTCTTC. The V call is TRBV27, the J call TRBJ2-1, with D perhaps matching TRBD2 (5 bases). CDR1 and CDR2 from the germline V gene are MNHEY and SMNVEV (reference sequence). CDR3 length equals 15 residues. Trimming stripped 5 bases from V and 5 bases from J, with 16 bases between.

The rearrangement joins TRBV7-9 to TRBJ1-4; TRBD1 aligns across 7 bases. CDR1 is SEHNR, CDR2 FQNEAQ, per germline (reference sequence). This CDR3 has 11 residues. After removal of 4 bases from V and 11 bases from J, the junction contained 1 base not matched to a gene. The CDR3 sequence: CASSSQGKLFF. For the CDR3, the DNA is TGTGCCAGCAGCTCACAGGGGAAACTGTTTTTT.

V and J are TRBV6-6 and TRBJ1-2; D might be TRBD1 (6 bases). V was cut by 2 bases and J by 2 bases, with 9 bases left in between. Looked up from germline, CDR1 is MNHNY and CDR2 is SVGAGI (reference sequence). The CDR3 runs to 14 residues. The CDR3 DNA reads TGTGCCAGCAGTTACGAGGACAGAAACTATGGCTACACCTTC. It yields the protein CASSYEDRNYGYTF.

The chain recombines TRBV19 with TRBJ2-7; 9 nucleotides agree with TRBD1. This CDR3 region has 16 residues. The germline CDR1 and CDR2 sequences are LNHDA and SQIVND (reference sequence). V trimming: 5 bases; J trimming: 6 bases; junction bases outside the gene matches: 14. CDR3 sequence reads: CASSSTPGQGSGEQYF. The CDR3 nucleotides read TGTGCCAGTAGTTCAACTCCGGGACAGGGATCCGGCGAGCAGTACTTC.

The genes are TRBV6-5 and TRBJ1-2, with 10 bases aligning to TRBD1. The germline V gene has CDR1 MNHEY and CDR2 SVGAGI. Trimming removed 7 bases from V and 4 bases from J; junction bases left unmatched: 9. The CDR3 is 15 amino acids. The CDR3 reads CASKKDRGRVYGYTF. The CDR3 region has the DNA TGTGCCAGCAAAAAAGACAGGGGGCGCGTCTATGGCTACACCTTC.

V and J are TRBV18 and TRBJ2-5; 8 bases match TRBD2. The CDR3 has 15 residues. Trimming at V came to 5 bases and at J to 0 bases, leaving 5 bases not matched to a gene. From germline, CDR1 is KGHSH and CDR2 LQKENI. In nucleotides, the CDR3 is TGTGCCAGCTCAGAAGCGGGAGCGTACCAAGAGACCCAGTACTTC. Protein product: CASSEAGAYQETQYF.

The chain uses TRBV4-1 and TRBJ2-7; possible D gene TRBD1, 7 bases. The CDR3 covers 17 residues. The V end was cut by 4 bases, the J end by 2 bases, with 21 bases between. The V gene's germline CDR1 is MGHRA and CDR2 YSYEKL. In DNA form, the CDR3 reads TGCGCCAGCAGCCTACGGGGAGGACAGGACAGACCCTACGAGCAGTACTTC. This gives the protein CASSLRGGQDRPYEQYF.

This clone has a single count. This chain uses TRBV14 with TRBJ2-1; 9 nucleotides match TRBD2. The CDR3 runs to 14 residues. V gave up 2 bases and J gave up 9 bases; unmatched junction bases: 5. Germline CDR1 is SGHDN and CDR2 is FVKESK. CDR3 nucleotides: TGTGCCAGCAGCCAACCGGGACTAGCCTTTGAGCAGTTCTTC. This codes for CASSQPGLAFEQFF.

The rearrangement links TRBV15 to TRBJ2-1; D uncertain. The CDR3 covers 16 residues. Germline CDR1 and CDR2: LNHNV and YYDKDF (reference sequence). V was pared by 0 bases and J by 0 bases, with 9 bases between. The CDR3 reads CATSREVPGSYNEQFF. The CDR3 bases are TGTGCCACCAGCAGAGAGGTTCCGGGCTCCTACAATGAGCAGTTCTTC.

CDR3 region: CASIQGENTEAFF. In DNA, the CDR3 is TGTGCCAGTATTCAGGGCGAGAACACTGAAGCTTTCTTT. The chain carries TRBV19 and TRBJ1-1; maybe TRBD1 (5 bases). V lost 7 bases and J lost 1, with 10 bases in between. Germline V gives CDR1 LNHDA, CDR2 SQIVND (reference sequence). The CDR3 totals 13 residues.

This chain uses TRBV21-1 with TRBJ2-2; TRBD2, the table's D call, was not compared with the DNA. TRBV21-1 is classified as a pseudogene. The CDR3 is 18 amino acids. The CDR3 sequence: CASSKAPIGGRRTGELFF. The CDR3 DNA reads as TGTGCCAGCAGCAAAGCTCCCATAGGCGGGAGGCGCACCGGGGAGCTGTTTTTT.

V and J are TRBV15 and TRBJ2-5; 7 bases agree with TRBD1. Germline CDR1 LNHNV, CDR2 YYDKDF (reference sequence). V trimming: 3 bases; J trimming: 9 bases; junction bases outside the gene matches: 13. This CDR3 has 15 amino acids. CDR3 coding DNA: TGTGCCACCAGCAGCATTCAGGACAGGAGCGAGGCCCAGTACTTC. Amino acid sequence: CATSSIQDRSEAQYF.

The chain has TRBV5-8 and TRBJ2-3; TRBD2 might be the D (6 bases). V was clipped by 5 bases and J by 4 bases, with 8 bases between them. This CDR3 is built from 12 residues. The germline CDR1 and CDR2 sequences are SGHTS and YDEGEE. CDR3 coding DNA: TGTGCCAGCAGGCGGGACTCAGATACGCAGTATTTT. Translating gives CASRRDSDTQYF.

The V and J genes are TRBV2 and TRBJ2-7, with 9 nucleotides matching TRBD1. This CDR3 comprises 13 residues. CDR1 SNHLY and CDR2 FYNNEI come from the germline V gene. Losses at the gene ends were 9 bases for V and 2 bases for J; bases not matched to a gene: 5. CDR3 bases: TGTGCCAGTGAAAGGACAGGGGCCTACGAGCAGTACTTC. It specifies CASERTGAYEQYF.

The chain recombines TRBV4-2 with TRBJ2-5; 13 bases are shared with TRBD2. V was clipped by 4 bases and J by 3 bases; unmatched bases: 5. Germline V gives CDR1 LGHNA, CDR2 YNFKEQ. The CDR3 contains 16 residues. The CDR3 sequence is CASSLRTSGSEETQYF. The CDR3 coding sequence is TGTGCCAGCAGCCTTCGGACTAGCGGGAGCGAAGAGACCCAGTACTTC.

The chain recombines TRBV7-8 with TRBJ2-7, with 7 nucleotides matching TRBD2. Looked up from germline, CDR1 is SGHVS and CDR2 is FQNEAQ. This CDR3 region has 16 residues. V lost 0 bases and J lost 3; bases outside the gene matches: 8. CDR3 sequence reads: CASSLASSSGDYEQYF. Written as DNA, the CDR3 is TGTGCCAGCAGCTTAGCGAGTTCTAGCGGTGACTACGAGCAGTACTTC. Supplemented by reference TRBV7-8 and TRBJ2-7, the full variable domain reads GAGVSQSPRYKVAKRGQDVALRCDPISGHVSLFWYQQALGQGPEFLTYFQNEAQLDKSGLPSDRFFAERPEGSVSTLKIQRTQQEDSAVYLCASSLASSSGDYEQYFGPGTRLTVT.

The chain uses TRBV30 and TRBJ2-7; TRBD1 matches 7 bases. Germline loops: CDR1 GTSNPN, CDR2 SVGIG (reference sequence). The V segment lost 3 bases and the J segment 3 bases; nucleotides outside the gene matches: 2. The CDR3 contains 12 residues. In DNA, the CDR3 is TGTGCCTGGAGGGGACAGAACTACGAGCAGTACTTC. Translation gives CAWRGQNYEQYF.

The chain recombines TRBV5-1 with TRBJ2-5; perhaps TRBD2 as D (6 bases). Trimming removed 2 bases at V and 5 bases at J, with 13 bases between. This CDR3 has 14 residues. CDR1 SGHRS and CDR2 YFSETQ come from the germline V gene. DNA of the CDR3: TGCGCCAGCAGCTTTTCGTCAGGAGGGGAGACCCAGTACTTC. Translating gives CASSFSSGGETQYF. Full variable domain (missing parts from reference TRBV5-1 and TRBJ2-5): KAGVTQTPRYLIKTRGQQVTLSCSPISGHRSVSWYQQTPGQGLQFLFEYFSETQRNKGNFPGRFSGRQFSNSRSEMNVSTLELGDSALYLCASSFSSGGETQYFGPGTRLLVL.